This T cell receptor (beta chain) was sequenced during a study of STAT5B mutations in CD4+ large granular lymphocyte leukemia. The V gene end was trimmed by 0 bases and the J gene end by 9 bases; junction bases not matched to a gene: 10. The CDR3 sequence is 16 residues long. Germline V CDR1 and CDR2: WSHSY, SAAADI. With regard to this clone: Its specificity is unknown.

TCRdb's table, derived via immunoSEQ multiplex PCR, lists solely in-frame clones and lacks some. The sample contains about 35,000 clones, about 70% of which appear only once. Points from the study as a whole: No patients shared main leukemic clonotypes, though roughly 27% appeared at low frequency elsewhere. Without putative leukemic clones, patient CD4-sorted repertoires remained more clonal than healthy CD4+ repertoires.

This chain joins TRBV10-2 and TRBJ2-1; 8 bases match TRBD2. The TCR originated in a human donor in good health. The sequenced material came from CD4+ T cells from blood buffy coats. CDR3 sequence (DNA): TGCGCCAGCAGTGAGTCGCGTTTCGGGGGGGCCTCTGAGCAGTTCTTC. Its protein product is CASSESRFGGASEQFF.